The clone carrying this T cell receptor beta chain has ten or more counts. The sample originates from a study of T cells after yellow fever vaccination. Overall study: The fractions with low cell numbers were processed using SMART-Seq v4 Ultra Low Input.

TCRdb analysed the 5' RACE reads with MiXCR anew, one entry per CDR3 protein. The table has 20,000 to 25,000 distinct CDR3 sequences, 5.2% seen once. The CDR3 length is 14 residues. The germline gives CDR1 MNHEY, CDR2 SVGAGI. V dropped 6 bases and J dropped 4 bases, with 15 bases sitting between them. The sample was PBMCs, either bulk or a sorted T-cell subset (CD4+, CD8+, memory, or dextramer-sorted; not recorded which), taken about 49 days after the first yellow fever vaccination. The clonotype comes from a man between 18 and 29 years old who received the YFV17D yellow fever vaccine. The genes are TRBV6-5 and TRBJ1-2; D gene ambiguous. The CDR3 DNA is TGTGCCAGCAGGCTGGGCGGAGAGGGCTATGGCTACACCTTC. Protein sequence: CASRLGGEGYGYTF.